This T cell receptor (beta chain) derives from a study of T cells after yellow fever vaccination. Study-wide background: For low cell numbers, libraries were made with SMART-Seq v4 Ultra Low Input. Study outcomes and limitations: Compared with primary, the secondary response was weaker and peaked at day 5, not 15. CD4 and CD8 compartments shared a small share of clonotypes.

This clonotype was counted only a few times. Its antigen remains unidentified. Production of TCR cDNA was by 5'RACE template switching, which also added a universal primer site and UMIs. TCRdb itself ran the 5' RACE reads through MiXCR, one entry per CDR3 protein. This repertoire shows 150,000 or so distinct CDR3 sequences, 7% to 10% found once; its top ten account for roughly 33%. There are 16 residues in the CDR3. Looked up from germline, CDR1 is SEHNR and CDR2 is FQNEAQ (reference sequence). Trimming pared 6 bases from V and 0 bases from J, leaving 15 bases between. The V call is TRBV7-9, the J call TRBJ1-3; D uncertain. The source material was CD8+ T cells sorted from PBMCs, sampled 45 days after the yellow fever booster vaccination. The clonotype originates from a man aged 18 to 29 who received the YFV17D yellow fever vaccine. CDR3 DNA: TGTGCCAGCAGTTCGTCATACGGGGTCTCTGGAAACACCATATATTTT. Translated: CASSSSYGVSGNTIYF. Full variable domain (rest looked up from reference TRBV7-9 and TRBJ1-3): DTGVSQNPRHKITKRGQNVTFRCDPISEHNRLYWYRQTLGQGPEFLTYFQNEAQLEKSRLLSDRFSAERPKGSFSTLEIQRTEQGDSAMYLCASSSSYGVSGNTIYFGEGSWLTVV.